The clone carrying this T cell receptor (beta chain) was counted a single time. The sample originates from a study of blood T cell repertoires in COVID-19. Cohort assignment relied on participant-reported clinical history. Assay used: immunoSEQ multiplex PCR; TCRdb lists only in-frame clones, some missing. The sample contains 150,000 or so clones, 82% of which appear only once. Germline trimming cut 2 bases from V and 6 bases from J; bases unmatched to any gene: 5. The CDR3 contains 13 residues. Germline loops: CDR1 SGHKS, CDR2 YYEKEE (reference sequence). V is TRBV5-5 and J is TRBJ2-7; TRBD1 matches at 7 bases. This TCR was sampled from a man in his 60s who had recovered from COVID-19. Material: PBMCs or T cells enriched from blood (not recorded which). The DNA of the CDR3 is TGTGCCAGCAGCTTAGACAGGGTCATCGAGCAGTACTTC. Translated: CASSLDRVIEQYF.